This is a list of T cell receptor beta chains from one sample in a study of T cell repertoires in cytomegalovirus infection. The antigens these receptors bind are not known. TCRdb re-derived calls from the reads in MiXCR, one entry per CDR3 protein. Of hundreds of thousands of distinct CDR3 sequences in the sample, roughly 33% are singletons; the top ten hold 15% to 20%. The sequencing here drew on cultured PBMCs, taken from culture after CMV antigen stimulation. Source of these receptors: a human donor in good health (CMV status not recorded). Some clones in this sample may be carry-over from other donors' samples. CDR3s include the opening cysteine and the closing phenylalanine or tryptophan. D genes are given only for firm matches. Clone size is shown for a subset of rows, as once, few, many or a class of expanded clone.

D: NA
size: NA
J: TRBJ1-4
V: TRBV4-1
DNA: TGCGCCAGCAGCCTACTTCAGGAGGGCGGCACTAATGAAAAACTGTTTTTT
CDR3: CASSLLQEGGTNEKLFF

D: TRBD1
size: few
J: TRBJ2-7
V: TRBV19
DNA: TGTGCCTGTGGGGACAGGGCCTACGAGCAGTACTTC
CDR3: CACGDRAYEQYF

D: NA
size: few
J: TRBJ2-5
V: TRBV24-1
DNA: TGTGCCACCAGTGACTTGCACCAAGAGACCCAGTACTTC
CDR3: CATSDLHQETQYF

D: NA
size: NA
J: TRBJ2-7
V: TRBV7-2
DNA: TGTGCCAGCAGTATAGGGTCCACCGTCCCTTACGAGCAGTACTTC
CDR3: CASSIGSTVPYEQYF

D: TRBD1
size: NA
J: TRBJ2-7
V: TRBV2
DNA: TGTGCCAGCAGTACCCTCGGACAGGGGGCTTACGAGCAGTACTTC
CDR3: CASSTLGQGAYEQYF

D: TRBD2
size: NA
J: TRBJ2-1
V: TRBV6-6
DNA: TGTGCCAGCAGTTACCCGACTAGCGGGATATACAATGAGCAGTTCTTC
CDR3: CASSYPTSGIYNEQFF

D: TRBD1
size: NA
J: TRBJ1-1
V: TRBV12-3/TRBV12-4
DNA: TGTGCCAGCAGTTATGAGACAGGGCGAGCTTTCTTT
CDR3: CASSYETGRAFF

D: TRBD2
size: many
J: TRBJ2-3
V: TRBV7-2
DNA: TGTGCCAGCAGCCCAAGCGGGACTAGCACAGATACGCAGTATTTT
CDR3: CASSPSGTSTDTQYF

D: NA
size: NA
J: TRBJ1-6
V: TRBV7-2
DNA: TGTGCCAGCAGCTTACAGGGTGTGAATTCACCCCTCCACTTT
CDR3: CASSLQGVNSPLHF

D: NA
size: NA
J: TRBJ1-2
V: TRBV6-8
DNA: TGTGCCAGCAGTTACGAGGTCGGGGCGGACTATGGCTACACCTTC
CDR3: CASSYEVGADYGYTF

D: NA
size: few
J: TRBJ2-7
V: TRBV7-2
DNA: TGTGCCAGCAGCTTTTCTAGGGGGACACGAGACTACGAGCAGTACTTC
CDR3: CASSFSRGTRDYEQYF

D: NA
size: NA
J: TRBJ1-3
V: TRBV12-3/TRBV12-4
DNA: TGTGCCAGCAGTTTAAGGCACCGTGGAAACACCATATATTTT
CDR3: CASSLRHRGNTIYF

D: NA
size: NA
J: TRBJ2-5
V: TRBV20-1
DNA: TGCAGTGCTAGATTCGGGGTTGAGGAGACCCAGTACTTC
CDR3: CSARFGVEETQYF

D: NA
size: NA
J: TRBJ1-3
V: TRBV12-3/TRBV12-4
DNA: TGTGCCAGCAGTTTCCCAGAGGGAACCAGCTCTGGAAACACCATATATTTT
CDR3: CASSFPEGTSSGNTIYF

D: NA
size: NA
J: TRBJ2-7
V: TRBV29-1
DNA: TGCAGCGTTGGAGCATCTCGGGAGCAGTACTTC
CDR3: CSVGASREQYF

D: NA
size: few
J: TRBJ1-4
V: TRBV29-1
DNA: TGCAGCGTTCTGGCGGGAAATGAAAAACTGTTTTTT
CDR3: CSVLAGNEKLFF

D: TRBD2
size: many
J: TRBJ2-3
V: TRBV6-1
DNA: TGTGCCAGCAGGCCAGCGGGAGGGCTAGATACGCAGTATTTT
CDR3: CASRPAGGLDTQYF

D: TRBD1
size: many
J: TRBJ1-4
V: TRBV7-2
DNA: TGTGCCAGCAGCCCCACAGGGGGCACTAATGAAAAACTGTTTTTT
CDR3: CASSPTGGTNEKLFF

D: TRBD1
size: NA
J: TRBJ2-3
V: TRBV7-2
DNA: TGTGCCAGCAGCTTAGCCGGGGCAGGGGGAGATACGCAGTATTTT
CDR3: CASSLAGAGGDTQYF

D: TRBD2
size: NA
J: TRBJ2-1
V: TRBV28
DNA: TGTGCCAGCAGTTTATTGCTAGCGGGAGACGGAACCTACAATGAGCAGTTCTTC
CDR3: CASSLLLAGDGTYNEQFF

D: NA
size: few
J: TRBJ2-3
V: TRBV12-3/TRBV12-4
DNA: TGTGCCAGCAGTTATAGGGATACGCAGTATTTT
CDR3: CASSYRDTQYF

D: NA
size: once
J: TRBJ1-2
V: TRBV20-1
DNA: TGCAGTGCTAGAGATAGTGCATTGAGCTATGGCTACACCTTC
CDR3: CSARDSALSYGYTF

D: TRBD2
size: few
J: TRBJ2-7
V: TRBV7-2
DNA: TGTGCCAGCAGCTTAGGAAGCGGGAACCCCTACGAGCAGTACTTC
CDR3: CASSLGSGNPYEQYF

D: TRBD1
size: NA
J: TRBJ2-1
V: TRBV12-3/TRBV12-4
DNA: TGTGCCAGCAGTCTCCAGACAGGGCAATCCTACAATGAGCAGTTCTTC
CDR3: CASSLQTGQSYNEQFF

D: TRBD2
size: few
J: TRBJ2-1
V: TRBV5-6
DNA: TGTGCCAGCAGCTTCCCGTTGGGTAGCGGGAACTATGAGCAGTTCTTC
CDR3: CASSFPLGSGNYEQFF

D: NA
size: few
J: TRBJ1-5
V: TRBV6-6
DNA: TGTGCCAGCAGTGATAATAGGATTCAGCCCCAGCATTTT
CDR3: CASSDNRIQPQHF

D: NA
size: few
J: TRBJ2-7
V: TRBV11-2
DNA: TGTGCCAGCAGGGAGAGAGGTAGACCCTCCTACGAGCAGTACTTC
CDR3: CASRERGRPSYEQYF

D: NA
size: many
J: TRBJ1-1
V: TRBV7-9
DNA: TGTGCCAGCAGCCCCGGAATCGGGAGGGACGACACTGAAGCTTTCTTT
CDR3: CASSPGIGRDDTEAFF

D: NA
size: NA
J: TRBJ2-1
V: TRBV11-2
DNA: TGTGCCAGCAGCTTAGATACCGCACGTGAGCAGTTCTTC
CDR3: CASSLDTAREQFF

D: NA
size: NA
J: TRBJ1-6
V: TRBV4-1
DNA: TGCGCCAGCAGCCAAGGTTTGGGTTTTCCCCTCCACTTT
CDR3: CASSQGLGFPLHF

D: NA
size: NA
J: TRBJ1-2
V: TRBV12-5
DNA: TGTGCTAGTGGTCAGTCCGACTATGGCTACACCTTC
CDR3: CASGQSDYGYTF

D: NA
size: few
J: TRBJ2-5
V: TRBV7-6
DNA: TGTGCCAGCAGCCCCGGGCATAGAGCCGGCCAAGAGACCCAGTACTTC
CDR3: CASSPGHRAGQETQYF

D: NA
size: many
J: TRBJ2-3
V: TRBV7-2
DNA: TGTGCCAGCAGCTTAGTAGGCTTAGGGTTGGCTAACACAGATACGCAGTATTTT
CDR3: CASSLVGLGLANTDTQYF

D: TRBD2
size: few
J: TRBJ2-3
V: TRBV20-1
DNA: TGCAGTGCTAGAGCCCTCCTCGCGGGACTAGTTTTAGATACGCAGTATTTT
CDR3: CSARALLAGLVLDTQYF

D: TRBD2
size: NA
J: TRBJ2-5
V: TRBV7-8
DNA: TGTGCCAGCAGCCCATGGAGTAGCGGGCAAGAGACCCAGTACTTC
CDR3: CASSPWSSGQETQYF

D: NA
size: NA
J: TRBJ2-7
V: TRBV12-3/TRBV12-4
DNA: TGTGCCAGCACCAAAGGTCCGGGGGTGCTCTCCTACGAGCAGTACTTC
CDR3: CASTKGPGVLSYEQYF

D: NA
size: NA
J: TRBJ2-4
V: TRBV20-1
DNA: TGCAGTGCTAGAGGTCAGGGTTCGGCCAAAAACATTCAGTACTTC
CDR3: CSARGQGSAKNIQYF

D: TRBD2
size: few
J: TRBJ2-7
V: TRBV6-1
DNA: TGTGCCAGCAGTAGGGCGGGAGAGCTGTCCTACGAGCAGTACTTC
CDR3: CASSRAGELSYEQYF

D: NA
size: few
J: TRBJ2-7
V: TRBV7-6
DNA: TGTGCCAGCAGCTTAGGGGCAGGGGCTACCTACGAGCAGTACTTC
CDR3: CASSLGAGATYEQYF

D: NA
size: NA
J: TRBJ2-6
V: TRBV7-9
DNA: TGTGCCAGCGCACAGGGGGGGCTTGGGGCCAACGTCCTGACTTTC
CDR3: CASAQGGLGANVLTF

D: TRBD2
size: many
J: TRBJ2-3
V: TRBV7-2
DNA: TGTGCCAGCAGCTTGATTCCAGGACTAGCGGGAGGTGGCGATACGCAGTATTTT
CDR3: CASSLIPGLAGGGDTQYF

D: TRBD2
size: NA
J: TRBJ2-3
V: TRBV4-1
DNA: TGCGCCAGCAGCCCTCTCGGGGGGTTGGACACAGATACGCAGTATTTT
CDR3: CASSPLGGLDTDTQYF